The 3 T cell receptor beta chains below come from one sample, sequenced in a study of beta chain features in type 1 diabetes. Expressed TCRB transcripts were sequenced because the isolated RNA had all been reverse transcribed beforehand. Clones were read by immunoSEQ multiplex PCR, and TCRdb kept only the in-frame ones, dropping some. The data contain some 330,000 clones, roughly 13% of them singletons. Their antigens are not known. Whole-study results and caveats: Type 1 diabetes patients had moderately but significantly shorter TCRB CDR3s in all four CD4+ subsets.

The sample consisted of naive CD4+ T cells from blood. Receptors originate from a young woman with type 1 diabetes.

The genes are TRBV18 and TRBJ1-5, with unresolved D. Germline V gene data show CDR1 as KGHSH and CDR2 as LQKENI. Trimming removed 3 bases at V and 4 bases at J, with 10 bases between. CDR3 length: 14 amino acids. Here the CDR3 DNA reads TGTGCCAGCTCACCCCTCGAGCGGAATCAGCCCCAGCATTTT. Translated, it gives CASSPLERNQPQHF.

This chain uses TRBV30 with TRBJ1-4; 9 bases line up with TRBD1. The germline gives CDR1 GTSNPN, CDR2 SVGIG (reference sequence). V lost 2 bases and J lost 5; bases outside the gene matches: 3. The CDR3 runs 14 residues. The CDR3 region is CAWSLTGGNEKLFF. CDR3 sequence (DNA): TGTGCCTGGAGTTTGACAGGGGGAAATGAAAAACTGTTTTTT.

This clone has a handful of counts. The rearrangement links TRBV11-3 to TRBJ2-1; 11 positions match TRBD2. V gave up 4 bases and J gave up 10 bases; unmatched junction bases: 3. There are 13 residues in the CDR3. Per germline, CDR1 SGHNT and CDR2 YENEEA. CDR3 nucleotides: TGTGCCAGCAGCTCCCGGACTAGCGGGGAGCAGTTCTTC. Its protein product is CASSSRTSGEQFF.